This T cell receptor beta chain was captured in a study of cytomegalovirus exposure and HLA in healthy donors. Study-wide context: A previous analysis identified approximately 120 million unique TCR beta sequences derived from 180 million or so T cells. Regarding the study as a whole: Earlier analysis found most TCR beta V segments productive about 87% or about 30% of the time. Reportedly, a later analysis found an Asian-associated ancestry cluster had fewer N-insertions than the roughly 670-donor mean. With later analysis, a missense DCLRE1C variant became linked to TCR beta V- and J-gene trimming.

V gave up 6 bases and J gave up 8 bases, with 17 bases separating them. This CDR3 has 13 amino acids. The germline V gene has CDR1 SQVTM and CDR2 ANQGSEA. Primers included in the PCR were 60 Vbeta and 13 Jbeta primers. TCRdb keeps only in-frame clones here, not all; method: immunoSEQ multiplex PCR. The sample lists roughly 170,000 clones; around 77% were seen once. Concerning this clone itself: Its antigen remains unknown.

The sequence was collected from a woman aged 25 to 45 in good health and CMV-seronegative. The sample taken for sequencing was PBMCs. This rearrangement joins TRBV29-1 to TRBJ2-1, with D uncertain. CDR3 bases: TGCAGCGTGAATAAGGAGCGCCCTGATGAGCAGTTCTTC. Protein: CSVNKERPDEQFF.